A selection of T cell receptor beta chains follows, all from one sample in a study of T cells in Graves' hyperthyroidism and ophthalmopathy. TCRdb re-called the multiplex PCR reads with MiXCR, one entry per CDR3 protein. The profile covers over 550,000 distinct CDR3 sequences, with 16% appearing a single time and about 18% taken by the ten largest. The material sequenced was blood. The receptors here all came from a woman aged 18-29 years with Graves' hyperthyroidism. The CDR3 runs from the conserved cysteine through the conserved F or W. The order of the fields is J gene, D gene, V gene, clone size, CDR3 protein, CDR3 DNA. The D gene is left open where the match is weak. Clone sizes are given selectively: once, few, many, or a class where the clone is expanded.

J gene: TRBJ1-5; D gene: TRBD1; V gene: TRBV6-5; clone size: many; CDR3 protein: CASSYSGDRNQPQHF; CDR3 DNA: TGTGCCAGCAGTTACTCGGGGGACAGGAATCAGCCCCAGCATTTT
J gene: TRBJ2-1; D gene: TRBD2; V gene: TRBV27; clone size: -; CDR3 protein: CASSLSASGRYNEQFF; CDR3 DNA: TGTGCCAGCAGTTTGTCGGCTAGCGGAAGATACAATGAGCAGTTCTTC
J gene: TRBJ1-5; D gene: -; V gene: TRBV6-2/TRBV6-3; clone size: many; CDR3 protein: CASNPGQVGNQPQHF; CDR3 DNA: TGTGCCAGCAACCCCGGGCAGGTGGGCAATCAGCCCCAGCATTTT
J gene: TRBJ2-3; D gene: TRBD2; V gene: TRBV20-1; clone size: many; CDR3 protein: CSAKILAGVTDTQYF; CDR3 DNA: TGCAGTGCTAAGATACTAGCGGGGGTCACAGATACGCAGTATTTT
J gene: TRBJ2-1; D gene: -; V gene: TRBV28; clone size: many; CDR3 protein: CASSFRTGGNEQFF; CDR3 DNA: TGTGCCAGCAGTTTCCGTACAGGAGGCAATGAGCAGTTCTTC
J gene: TRBJ2-5; D gene: -; V gene: TRBV12-3/TRBV12-4; clone size: many; CDR3 protein: CASTPQAPGPWYF; CDR3 DNA: TGTGCCAGCACCCCCCAGGCCCCCGGGCCGTGGTACTTC
J gene: TRBJ2-5; D gene: TRBD1; V gene: TRBV6-1; clone size: few; CDR3 protein: CASRRTGTGGLYF; CDR3 DNA: TGTGCCAGCAGGAGAACCGGGACAGGTGGACTGTACTTC
J gene: TRBJ2-7; D gene: TRBD2; V gene: TRBV6-1; clone size: many; CDR3 protein: CASSFLAGLPPVGHSYEQYF; CDR3 DNA: TGTGCCAGCAGTTTTCTAGCGGGTCTCCCACCTGTAGGACACTCCTACGAGCAGTACTTC
J gene: TRBJ2-4; D gene: TRBD2; V gene: TRBV20-1; clone size: many; CDR3 protein: CSAPGTSGTASQNIQYF; CDR3 DNA: TGCAGTGCTCCAGGGACTAGCGGGACCGCCTCCCAAAACATTCAGTACTTC
J gene: TRBJ1-2; D gene: TRBD1; V gene: TRBV2; clone size: few; CDR3 protein: CASSVSRQGSNYGYTF; CDR3 DNA: TGTGCCAGCAGTGTCAGCCGACAGGGCTCTAACTATGGCTACACCTTC
J gene: TRBJ1-5; D gene: TRBD1; V gene: TRBV19; clone size: -; CDR3 protein: CASSPWDREVGQPQHF; CDR3 DNA: TGTGCCAGTAGTCCCTGGGACAGGGAAGTCGGTCAGCCCCAGCATTTT
J gene: TRBJ2-1; D gene: TRBD2; V gene: TRBV7-2; clone size: -; CDR3 protein: CASSLAAAGPNEQFF; CDR3 DNA: TGTGCCAGCAGCTTAGCCGCAGCGGGGCCCAATGAGCAGTTCTTC
J gene: TRBJ2-1; D gene: -; V gene: TRBV5-1; clone size: -; CDR3 protein: CASSSGPPGNEQFF; CDR3 DNA: TGCGCCAGCAGCTCCGGACCCCCGGGCAATGAGCAGTTCTTC
J gene: TRBJ1-3; D gene: -; V gene: TRBV28; clone size: many; CDR3 protein: CASSFLGNTIYF; CDR3 DNA: TGTGCCAGCAGTTTTCTTGGAAACACCATATATTTT
J gene: TRBJ1-2; D gene: -; V gene: TRBV30; clone size: few; CDR3 protein: CAWSVSGSYGYTF; CDR3 DNA: TGTGCCTGGAGTGTATCCGGTTCCTATGGCTACACCTTC
J gene: TRBJ1-2; D gene: TRBD1; V gene: TRBV29-1; clone size: once; CDR3 protein: CSAGTGANYGYTF; CDR3 DNA: TGCAGCGCCGGGACAGGGGCGAACTATGGCTACACCTTC
J gene: TRBJ2-7; D gene: -; V gene: TRBV4-2; clone size: -; CDR3 protein: CASSQDGRETYEQYF; CDR3 DNA: TGTGCCAGCAGCCAAGATGGCAGGGAAACCTACGAGCAGTACTTC
J gene: TRBJ1-1; D gene: -; V gene: TRBV2; clone size: many; CDR3 protein: CASSDSNMNTEAFF; CDR3 DNA: TGTGCCAGCAGTGATTCAAACATGAACACTGAAGCTTTCTTT
J gene: TRBJ2-3; D gene: -; V gene: TRBV27; clone size: medium-sized; CDR3 protein: CASSPGTYPTDTQYF; CDR3 DNA: TGTGCCAGCAGTCCCGGGACTTATCCAACAGATACGCAGTATTTT
J gene: TRBJ2-7; D gene: -; V gene: TRBV7-2; clone size: many; CDR3 protein: CASSAAYEQYF; CDR3 DNA: TGTGCCAGCAGCGCGGCCTACGAGCAGTACTTC
J gene: TRBJ2-7; D gene: TRBD1; V gene: TRBV30; clone size: many; CDR3 protein: CAWSYGTGDYEQYF; CDR3 DNA: TGTGCCTGGAGTTACGGGACAGGGGACTACGAGCAGTACTTC
J gene: TRBJ1-5; D gene: TRBD1; V gene: TRBV4-1; clone size: -; CDR3 protein: CASSPDRGLSNQPQHF; CDR3 DNA: TGCGCCAGCAGCCCGGACAGGGGGCTTAGCAATCAGCCCCAGCATTTT
J gene: TRBJ2-5; D gene: TRBD1; V gene: TRBV7-9; clone size: many; CDR3 protein: CASSSSDRGETQYF; CDR3 DNA: TGTGCCAGCAGCTCCTCGGACAGGGGAGAGACCCAGTACTTC
J gene: TRBJ1-1; D gene: -; V gene: TRBV15; clone size: -; CDR3 protein: CATRGGTEAFF; CDR3 DNA: TGTGCCACGAGAGGAGGCACTGAAGCTTTCTTT
J gene: TRBJ1-2; D gene: TRBD1; V gene: TRBV6-1; clone size: few; CDR3 protein: CASSKQGASGPNYGYTF; CDR3 DNA: TGTGCCAGCAGTAAACAGGGGGCTTCAGGCCCTAACTATGGCTACACCTTC
J gene: TRBJ1-4; D gene: -; V gene: TRBV5-1; clone size: -; CDR3 protein: CASSQRQSGTNEKLFF; CDR3 DNA: TGCGCCAGCAGCCAAAGACAGTCTGGGACTAATGAAAAACTGTTTTTT
J gene: TRBJ1-1; D gene: -; V gene: TRBV19; clone size: few; CDR3 protein: CASSIRGQGSGTEAFF; CDR3 DNA: TGTGCCAGTAGTATTCGAGGGCAGGGGAGCGGCACTGAAGCTTTCTTT
J gene: TRBJ2-5; D gene: TRBD1; V gene: TRBV28; clone size: -; CDR3 protein: CASSPPDRVGSQETQYF; CDR3 DNA: TGTGCCAGCAGTCCACCGGACAGGGTGGGGTCTCAAGAGACCCAGTACTTC
J gene: TRBJ2-1; D gene: TRBD2; V gene: TRBV9; clone size: many; CDR3 protein: CASSPRLAPYNEQFF; CDR3 DNA: TGTGCCAGCAGCCCACGACTAGCGCCTTACAATGAGCAGTTCTTC
J gene: TRBJ1-1; D gene: -; V gene: TRBV18; clone size: -; CDR3 protein: CASSPPGGRGTEAFF; CDR3 DNA: TGTGCCAGCTCACCACCAGGGGGGAGAGGCACTGAAGCTTTCTTT
J gene: TRBJ2-3; D gene: -; V gene: TRBV27; clone size: -; CDR3 protein: CASSLFLGSDTQYF; CDR3 DNA: TGTGCCAGCAGTTTATTTCTAGGATCAGATACGCAGTATTTT
J gene: TRBJ2-7; D gene: -; V gene: TRBV5-1; clone size: -; CDR3 protein: CASSGRFSDEQYF; CDR3 DNA: TGCGCCAGCAGCGGGCGGTTTAGCGACGAGCAGTACTTC
J gene: TRBJ2-3; D gene: -; V gene: TRBV19; clone size: -; CDR3 protein: CASSTIDRWPSTDTQYF; CDR3 DNA: TGTGCCAGTAGTACCATCGACAGGTGGCCTAGCACAGATACGCAGTATTTT
J gene: TRBJ2-2; D gene: -; V gene: TRBV11-2; clone size: -; CDR3 protein: CASSLGGHTGELVF; CDR3 DNA: TGTGCCAGCAGCTTAGGAGGGCACACCGGGGAGCTGGTTTTT
J gene: TRBJ2-7; D gene: TRBD2; V gene: TRBV20-1; clone size: many; CDR3 protein: CSAQSGDAYEQYF; CDR3 DNA: TGCAGTGCTCAAAGCGGGGATGCCTACGAGCAGTACTTC
J gene: TRBJ2-3; D gene: -; V gene: TRBV5-1; clone size: many; CDR3 protein: CASRYSGTDTQYF; CDR3 DNA: TGCGCCAGCCGCTATAGCGGCACAGATACGCAGTATTTT
J gene: TRBJ2-1; D gene: TRBD2; V gene: TRBV15; clone size: few; CDR3 protein: CATSRGEGVNEQFF; CDR3 DNA: TGTGCCACCAGCAGAGGGGAGGGCGTCAATGAGCAGTTCTTC
J gene: TRBJ1-2; D gene: -; V gene: TRBV3-1; clone size: -; CDR3 protein: CASSQEARGYTF; CDR3 DNA: TGTGCCAGCAGCCAAGAGGCGCGCGGCTACACCTTC
J gene: TRBJ1-2; D gene: -; V gene: TRBV12-3/TRBV12-4; clone size: -; CDR3 protein: CASSAPPQYGYTF; CDR3 DNA: TGTGCCAGCAGTGCCCCCCCCCAATATGGCTACACCTTC
J gene: TRBJ2-3; D gene: TRBD2; V gene: TRBV9; clone size: -; CDR3 protein: CASSARLAGGQDTQYF; CDR3 DNA: TGTGCCAGCAGCGCAAGACTAGCGGGGGGGCAAGATACGCAGTATTTT
J gene: TRBJ2-7; D gene: -; V gene: TRBV13; clone size: many; CDR3 protein: CASSLKPTEFRYEQYF; CDR3 DNA: TGTGCCAGCAGCCTCAAACCGACGGAGTTTAGATACGAGCAGTACTTC
J gene: TRBJ2-7; D gene: TRBD2; V gene: TRBV7-6; clone size: -; CDR3 protein: CASQQGGEQYF; CDR3 DNA: TGTGCCAGCCAGCAGGGAGGGGAGCAGTACTTC
J gene: TRBJ1-6; D gene: -; V gene: TRBV6-9; clone size: -; CDR3 protein: CASSYGNSGSPLHF; CDR3 DNA: TGTGCCAGCAGTTACGGGAATAGCGGTTCACCCCTCCACTTT